Below are 2 T cell receptor beta chains sequenced from a single sample in a study of cytomegalovirus exposure and HLA in healthy donors. A multiplex PCR was run with 60 Vbeta primers and 13 Jbeta primers. Repertoires were generated with immunoSEQ multiplex PCR, while TCRdb's copy carries only in-frame clones and drops some. The table lists 100,000 to 150,000 clones, 70% to 85% of them singletons. What was sequenced was PBMCs. Receptors were obtained from a boy under 18 in good health and CMV-seronegative.

The V gene is TRBV30, the J gene TRBJ2-7; 9 positions match TRBD2. Trimming cost V 1 base and J 9 bases; bases outside gene matches: 10. There are 14 residues in the CDR3. In germline, CDR1 is GTSNPN, CDR2 SVGIG (reference sequence). CDR3 sequence reads: CAWSGEREARGQYF. CDR3 sequence (DNA): TGTGCCTGGAGTGGGGAGCGGGAGGCCCGAGGGCAGTACTTC.

The rearrangement joins TRBV6-5 to TRBJ1-2, with D perhaps matching TRBD1 (6 bases). There are 14 residues in the CDR3. From germline, CDR1 is MNHEY and CDR2 SVGAGI. The V and J ends lost 7 bases and 8 bases respectively, with 20 bases between them. Written as DNA, the CDR3 is TGTGCCAGCATTCAAATCAGGGGTGGGGGAGGCTACACCTTC. It translates to CASIQIRGGGGYTF.